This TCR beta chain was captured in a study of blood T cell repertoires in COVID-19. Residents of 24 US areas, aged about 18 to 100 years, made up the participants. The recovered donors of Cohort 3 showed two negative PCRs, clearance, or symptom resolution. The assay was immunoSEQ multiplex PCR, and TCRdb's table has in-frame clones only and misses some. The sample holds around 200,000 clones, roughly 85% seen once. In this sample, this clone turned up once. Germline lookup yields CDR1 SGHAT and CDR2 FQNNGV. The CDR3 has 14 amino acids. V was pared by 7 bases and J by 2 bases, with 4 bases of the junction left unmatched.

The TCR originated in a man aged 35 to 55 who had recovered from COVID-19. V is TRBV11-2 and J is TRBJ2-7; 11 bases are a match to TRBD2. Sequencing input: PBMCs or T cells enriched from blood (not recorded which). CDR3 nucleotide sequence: TGTGCCAGCACACCGGGACTAGCGGCCTACGAGCAGTACTTC. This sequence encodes CASTPGLAAYEQYF.